The T cell receptor (beta chain) under discussion was sequenced for a study of beta chain features in type 1 diabetes. Study summary: Patients and healthy donors were similar in age, gender and cell yields.

Sequenced material consisted of expressed TCRB transcripts (all of the isolated RNA was reverse transcribed). Profiled with immunoSEQ multiplex PCR; TCRdb holds only in-frame clones, not every one. The sample yields roughly 700,000 clones, about an eighth seen once. Germline CDR1 is SGHTA and CDR2 is FQGTGA. The V gene lost 0 bases and the J gene lost 2 bases, with 9 bases spanning the gap. CDR3 length: 15 amino acids. Study-wide points: Among all four CD4+ subsets, Type 1 diabetes patients had TCRB CDR3s that were moderately but significantly shorter. Insertions at VDJ junctions were less frequent in type 1 diabetes patients. These patients also deleted more nucleotides at the same junctions.

This clone was observed a handful of times. As yet, its antigen is unknown. This clonotype was sampled from a man aged 18 to 30 with type 1 diabetes. What was sequenced was naive CD4+ T cells from blood. V gene TRBV7-3 combines with J gene TRBJ2-3; D is uncertain. CDR3: CASSLTADHTDTQYF. In DNA form, the CDR3 reads TGTGCCAGCAGCTTAACGGCGGACCACACAGATACGCAGTATTTT. Combining the CDR3 with reference TRBV7-3 and TRBJ2-3 gives the whole variable domain GAGVSQTPSNKVTEKGKYVELRCDPISGHTALYWYRQSLGQGPEFLIYFQGTGAADDSGLPNDRFFAVRPEGSVSTLKIQRTERGDSAVYLCASSLTADHTDTQYFGPGTRLTVL.